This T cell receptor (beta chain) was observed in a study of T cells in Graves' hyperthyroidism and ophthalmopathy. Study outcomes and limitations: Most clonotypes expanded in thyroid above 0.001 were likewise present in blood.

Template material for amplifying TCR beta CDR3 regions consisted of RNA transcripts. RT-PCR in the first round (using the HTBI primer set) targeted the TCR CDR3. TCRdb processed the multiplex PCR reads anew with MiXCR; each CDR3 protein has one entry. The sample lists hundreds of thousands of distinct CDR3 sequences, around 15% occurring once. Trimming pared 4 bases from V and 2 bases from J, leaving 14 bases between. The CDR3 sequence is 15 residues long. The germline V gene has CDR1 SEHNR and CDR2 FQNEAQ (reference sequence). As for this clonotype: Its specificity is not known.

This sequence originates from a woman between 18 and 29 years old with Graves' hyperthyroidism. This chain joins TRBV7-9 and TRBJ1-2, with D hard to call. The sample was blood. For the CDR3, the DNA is TGTGCCAGCAGCTCTATCGGAGGGTCGAACTATGGCTACACCTTC. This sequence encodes CASSSIGGSNYGYTF. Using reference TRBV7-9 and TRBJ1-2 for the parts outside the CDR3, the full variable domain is DTGVSQNPRHKITKRGQNVTFRCDPISEHNRLYWYRQTLGQGPEFLTYFQNEAQLEKSRLLSDRFSAERPKGSFSTLEIQRTEQGDSAMYLCASSSIGGSNYGYTFGSGTRLTVV.